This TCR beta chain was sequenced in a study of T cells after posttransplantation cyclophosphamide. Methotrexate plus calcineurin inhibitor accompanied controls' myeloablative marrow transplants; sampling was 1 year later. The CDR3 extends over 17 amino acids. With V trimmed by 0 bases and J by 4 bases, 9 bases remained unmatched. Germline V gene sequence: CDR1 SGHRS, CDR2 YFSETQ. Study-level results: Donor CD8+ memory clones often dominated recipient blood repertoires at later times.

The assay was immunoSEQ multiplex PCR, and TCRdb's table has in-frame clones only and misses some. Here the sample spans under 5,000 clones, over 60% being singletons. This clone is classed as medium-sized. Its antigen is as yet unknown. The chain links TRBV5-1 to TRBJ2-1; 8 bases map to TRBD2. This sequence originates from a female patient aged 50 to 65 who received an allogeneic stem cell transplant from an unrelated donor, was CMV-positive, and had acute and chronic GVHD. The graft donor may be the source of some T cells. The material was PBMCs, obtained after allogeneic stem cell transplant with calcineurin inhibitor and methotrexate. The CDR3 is CASSLDGGRRAYNEQFF. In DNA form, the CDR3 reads TGCGCCAGCAGCTTGGATGGCGGGAGGAGGGCATACAATGAGCAGTTCTTC.